This T cell receptor (beta chain) was found in a study of cytomegalovirus exposure and HLA in healthy donors. Across the study: An early release of data contained approximately 80 million unique TCRs, which came from HLA-typed donors.

J gave up 5 bases and V 4 bases, and 3 bases lay outside the gene matches. Germline V gives CDR1 SQVTM, CDR2 ANQGSEA. The CDR3 consists of 12 residues. PCR involved 60 Vbeta and 13 Jbeta primers. TCRdb's table, derived via immunoSEQ multiplex PCR, lists solely in-frame clones and lacks some. The sample yields more than 150,000 clones, almost 80% seen once. Sequencing input: PBMCs. The chain has TRBV29-1 and TRBJ2-5, with 8 bases fitting TRBD2. This clonotype was sampled from a male donor in good health and CMV-seronegative. The CDR3 spells CSVVGRAETQYF. DNA of the CDR3: TGCAGCGTTGTCGGGAGGGCGGAGACCCAGTACTTC.